Listed here are 2 T cell receptor beta chains from one sample, sequenced in a study of T cells in tuberculosis. Sequencing used immunoSEQ multiplex PCR; TCRdb keeps in-frame clones, though not all of them. Among 25,000 to 35,000 clones listed, roughly nine tenths were seen once. Sample time point: new active TB diagnosis, blood taken before or within 7 days of starting treatment. The sequences come from PBMCs, collected at tuberculosis diagnosis. The receptors stem from an adult with tuberculosis.

V is TRBV19 and J is TRBJ2-5, with D perhaps matching TRBD1 (5 bases). The CDR3 is made up of 13 amino acids. V lost 3 bases and J 2 bases, leaving 7 bases between the germline ends. Germline V gives CDR1 LNHDA, CDR2 SQIVND (reference sequence). For the CDR3, the DNA is TGTGCCAGTAGTATGGGGCTGCAAGAGACCCAGTACTTC. This gives the protein CASSMGLQETQYF.

This clone was seen only once. The chain is built from TRBV11-2 and TRBJ2-7, with a weak D call TRBD2 (5 bases). Deletions cut 3 bases from V and 4 bases from J, with 19 bases between. CDR3 length: 16 amino acids. Germline V gene lookup returns CDR1 SGHAT and CDR2 FQNNGV. The CDR3, as DNA: TGTGCCAGCAGCTTTTGGGAGTCGCTGGGGAATTACGAGCAGTACTTC. The encoded protein is CASSFWESLGNYEQYF.